A single sample gave rise to the 18 T cell receptor beta chains below, sequenced in a study of cytomegalovirus exposure and HLA in healthy donors. Both 60 Vbeta primers and 13 Jbeta primers went into the PCR. Produced via immunoSEQ multiplex PCR; TCRdb's table is partial and in-frame only. The repertoire has 150,000 or so clones, 80% to 85% of them found once; the top ten carry around 0.41%. Source material: PBMCs. The receptors derive from a boy younger than 10 in good health and CMV-seronegative.

The chain carries TRBV11-2 and TRBJ2-7, with D perhaps TRBD1 (5 bases). Trimming left V 5 bases short and J 3 bases short, with 14 bases between. CDR3 length equals 14 residues. The germline V gene encodes CDR1 SGHAT and CDR2 FQNNGV. This CDR3 is CASSLWTSYYEQYF. The CDR3 region has the DNA TGTGCCAGCAGCCTCTGGACAAGCTACTACGAGCAGTACTTC.

This rearrangement joins TRBV10-3 to TRBJ2-7; D may be TRBD2 (6 bases). The CDR3 is 15 residues long. The germline gives CDR1 ENHRY, CDR2 SYGVKD. Trimming cost V 7 bases and J 0 bases, with 16 bases left between them. CDR3 DNA: TGTGCCATCACCCCGGGTAGCGGTCCCTCCTACGAGCAGTACTTC. It translates to CAITPGSGPSYEQYF.

J is TRBJ1-1 and V is TRBV20-1; D unresolved. This CDR3 has 11 residues. Trimming left V 5 bases short and J 1 base short, with 5 bases between. Per the germline V gene, CDR1 is DFQATT and CDR2 is SNEGSKA (reference sequence). In nucleotides, the CDR3 is TGCAGTGCTGAGGGGAACACTGAAGCTTTCTTT. It specifies CSAEGNTEAFF.

The chain employs TRBV5-1 and TRBJ2-3; possible D gene TRBD2, 5 bases. Trimming removed 3 bases from V and 2 bases from J, with 10 bases in between. The germline gives CDR1 SGHRS, CDR2 YFSETQ. This CDR3 contains 14 residues. The CDR3 protein is CASSSGLYTDTQYF. In DNA form, the CDR3 reads TGCGCCAGCAGCTCCGGACTGTACACAGATACGCAGTATTTT.

J is TRBJ2-5 and V is TRBV19; TRBD1 matches 10 bases. V lost 8 bases, J lost 5 bases, and 17 bases stayed unmatched. Germline CDR1 is LNHDA and CDR2 is SQIVND (reference sequence). This CDR3 has 17 amino acids. CDR3 DNA: TGTGCCAGTCTCAGACGGATTACGGACAGGGGGAACGAGACCCAGTACTTC. Its protein product is CASLRRITDRGNETQYF. Variable domain in full (rest from reference TRBV19 and TRBJ2-5): DGGITQSPKYLFRKEGQNVTLSCEQNLNHDAMYWYRQDPGQGLRLIYYSQIVNDFQKGDIAEGYSVSREKKESFPLTVTSAQKNPTAFYLCASLRRITDRGNETQYFGPGTRLLVL.

CDR3 protein: CSVGDREGPLHF. DNA of the CDR3: TGCAGCGTTGGGGACAGGGAAGGACCCCTCCACTTT. This chain links TRBV29-1 with TRBJ1-6; 9 bases agree with TRBD1. Unmatched junction bases numbered 4, after V lost 4 bases and J lost 12 bases. Looked up from germline, CDR1 is SQVTM and CDR2 is ANQGSEA. The CDR3 totals 12 residues.

The rearrangement uses TRBV7-7 and TRBJ2-1; 10 bases align to TRBD1. Per germline, CDR1 SSHAT and CDR2 FNYEAQ (reference sequence). The CDR3 has 15 residues. V trimming: 5 bases; J trimming: 3 bases; junction bases outside the gene matches: 4. In DNA form, the CDR3 reads TGTGCCAGCAGCCCTGACAGGGGGCTCTACAATGAGCAGTTCTTC. Protein sequence: CASSPDRGLYNEQFF.

The chain couples TRBV13 to TRBJ2-3, with TRBD2 as a possible D gene (6 bases). Germline CDR1 reads PRHDT; CDR2 reads FYEKMQ (reference sequence). V lost 5 bases to trimming and J lost 0 bases, with 12 bases between them. The CDR3 is made up of 15 amino acids. This chain's CDR3 is CASSPKGTSTDTQYF. The CDR3, as DNA: TGTGCCAGCAGCCCGAAAGGGACTAGCACAGATACGCAGTATTTT.

The chain recombines TRBV4-1 with TRBJ1-3; tentative D call: TRBD1 (5 bases). V dropped 0 bases and J dropped 4 bases, with 7 bases sitting between them. The CDR3 length is 14 residues. Germline V lookup: CDR1 MGHRA, CDR2 YSYEKL. Written as DNA, the CDR3 is TGCGCCAGCAGCCAAGACAGGGTAGGAAACACCATATATTTT. It specifies CASSQDRVGNTIYF.

This clone was seen once. This chain connects TRBV7-8 to TRBJ2-7; 8 nucleotides match TRBD2. Germline V gene sequence: CDR1 SGHVS, CDR2 FQNEAQ. CDR3 length: 16 residues. V was pared by 5 bases and J by 3 bases, with 12 bases of the junction left unmatched. The CDR3 here is CASSPSLSGGFYEQYF. CDR3 nucleotide sequence: TGTGCCAGCAGCCCTTCCCTATCGGGAGGGTTCTACGAGCAGTACTTC.

The chain has TRBV2 and TRBJ2-7; D ambiguous. The CDR3 contains 15 residues. CDR1 is SNHLY, CDR2 FYNNEI, per germline. V gave up 0 bases and J gave up 2 bases, with 11 bases separating them. CDR3 DNA sequence: TGTGCCAGCAGTGAAGCGCTGTGGCGGACCTACGAGCAGTACTTC. Translating it yields CASSEALWRTYEQYF. Full variable domain (missing parts from reference TRBV2 and TRBJ2-7): EPEVTQTPSHQVTQMGQEVILRCVPISNHLYFYWYRQILGQKVEFLVSFYNNEISEKSEIFDDQFSVERPDGSNFTLKIRSTKLEDSAMYFCASSEALWRTYEQYFGPGTRLTVT.

The gene calls are TRBV29-1 and TRBJ2-5, with 7 bases aligning to TRBD2. Germline V gives CDR1 SQVTM, CDR2 ANQGSEA. CDR3 size: 11 residues. With V trimmed by 5 bases and J by 5 bases, 2 bases remained unmatched. The CDR3 loop is CSVPGGETQYF. The DNA for the CDR3 is TGCAGCGTTCCCGGGGGGGAGACCCAGTACTTC.

This chain connects TRBV6-6 to TRBJ1-4, with 10 nucleotides matching TRBD1. The length of the CDR3 is 15 residues. Looked up from germline, CDR1 is MNHNY and CDR2 is SVGAGI (reference sequence). Trimming took 4 bases from V and 7 from J; bases not matched to a gene: 6. CDR3 DNA sequence: TGTGCCAGCAGTTCAGCCGACAGGGGGCTTGAAAAACTGTTTTTT. Its translation: CASSSADRGLEKLFF.

The gene calls are TRBV7-9 and TRBJ2-1; D possibly corresponds to TRBD1 (5 bases). Trimming shortened V by 5 bases and J by 5 bases, and 10 bases separated the two germline ends. Germline CDR1 and CDR2: SEHNR and FQNEAQ (reference sequence). The CDR3 totals 13 residues. In DNA form, the CDR3 reads TGTGCCAGCAGCGTAGACAGAGACAATGAGCAGTTCTTC. Translation: CASSVDRDNEQFF.

The J gene is TRBJ1-5, the V gene TRBV2; TRBD1 matches 9 bases. Germline trimming cut 6 bases from V and 5 bases from J; bases unmatched to any gene: 2. From germline, CDR1 is SNHLY and CDR2 FYNNEI. This CDR3 contains 13 residues. The CDR3 is CASRRTGDQPQHF. The CDR3 DNA reads TGTGCCAGCAGAAGGACAGGGGATCAGCCCCAGCATTTT.

The chain carries TRBV18 and TRBJ2-5, with a weak D call TRBD1 (5 bases). The germline V gene encodes CDR1 KGHSH and CDR2 LQKENI. CDR3 size: 15 residues. The germline V and J ends were trimmed by 2 bases and 4 bases, with 14 bases remaining between them. The CDR3 loop reads CASSPTRQGVETQYF. For the CDR3, the DNA is TGTGCCAGCTCACCAACTCGCCAAGGGGTAGAGACCCAGTACTTC. The full variable domain, completed using reference TRBV18 and TRBJ2-5, is NAGVMQNPRHLVRRRGQEARLRCSPMKGHSHVYWYRQLPEEGLKFMVYLQKENIIDESGMPKERFSAEFPKEGPSILRIQQVVRGDSAAYFCASSPTRQGVETQYFGPGTRLLVL.

This chain links TRBV27 with TRBJ1-2; maybe TRBD1 (5 bases). Between the trimmed V and J ends, which lost 6 bases and 5 bases, there was a span of 16 bases. The CDR3 is 14 residues long. Germline-derived CDR1 and CDR2 are MNHEY and SMNVEV (reference sequence). CDR3 DNA: TGTGCCAGCAGCAAGACAGCGTTCGATTATGGCTACACCTTC. Its translation is CASSKTAFDYGYTF.

Only a few counts were recorded for this clone. The V and J genes are TRBV5-1 and TRBJ1-1, with 7 bases aligning to TRBD1. This CDR3 comprises 14 residues. In germline, CDR1 is SGHRS, CDR2 YFSETQ. The junction had 4 bases not matched to a gene; V was cut back by 4 bases and J by 1 base. The CDR3 loop is CASSTGQPNTEAFF. The CDR3 region has the DNA TGCGCCAGCAGCACGGGACAGCCGAACACTGAAGCTTTCTTT.